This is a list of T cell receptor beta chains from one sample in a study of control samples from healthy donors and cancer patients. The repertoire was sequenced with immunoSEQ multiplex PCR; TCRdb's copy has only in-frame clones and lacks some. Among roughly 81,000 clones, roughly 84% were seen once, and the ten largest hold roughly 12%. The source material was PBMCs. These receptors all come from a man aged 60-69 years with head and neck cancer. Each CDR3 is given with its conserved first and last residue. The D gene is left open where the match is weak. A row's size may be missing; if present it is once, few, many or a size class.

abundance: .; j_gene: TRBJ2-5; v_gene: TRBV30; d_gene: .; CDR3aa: CAWSPRTAPRETQYF; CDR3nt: TGTGCCTGGAGTCCAAGGACCGCACCAAGGGAGACCCAGTACTTC
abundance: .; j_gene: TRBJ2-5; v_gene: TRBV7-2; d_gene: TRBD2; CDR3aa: CASSTGTILLEDQYF; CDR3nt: TGTGCCAGCAGCACCGGGACTATCCTCCTAGAGGACCAGTACTTC
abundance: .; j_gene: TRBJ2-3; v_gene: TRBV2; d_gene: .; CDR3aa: CATRGRKSSTDTQYF; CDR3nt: TGTGCCACTCGGGGGCGGAAATCTAGCACAGATACGCAGTATTTT
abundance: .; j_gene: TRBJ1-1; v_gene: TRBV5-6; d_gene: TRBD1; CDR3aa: CASSPLTGGNTEAFF; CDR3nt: TGTGCCAGCAGCCCGTTGACAGGGGGGAACACTGAAGCTTTCTTT
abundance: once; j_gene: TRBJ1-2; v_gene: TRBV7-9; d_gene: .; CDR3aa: CASSLGGQRAAGYTF; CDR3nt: TGTGCCAGCAGCTTAGGGGGCCAACGAGCGGCTGGCTACACCTTC
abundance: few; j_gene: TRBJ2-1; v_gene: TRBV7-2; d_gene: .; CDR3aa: CASRPGRWMSNEQFF; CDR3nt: TGTGCCAGCAGGCCCGGACGGTGGATGTCCAATGAGCAGTTCTTC
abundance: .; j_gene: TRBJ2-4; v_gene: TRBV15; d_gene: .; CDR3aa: CATSRDGHVGRENIQYF; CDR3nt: TGTGCCACCAGCAGAGATGGTCATGTGGGTCGAGAAAACATTCAGTACTTC
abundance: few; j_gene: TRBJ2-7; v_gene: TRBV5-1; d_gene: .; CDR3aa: CASSLENGPYEQYF; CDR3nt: TGCGCCAGCAGCTTGGAGAATGGACCCTACGAGCAGTACTTC
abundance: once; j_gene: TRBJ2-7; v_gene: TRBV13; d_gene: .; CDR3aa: CASSSNPLQEQYF; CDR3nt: TGTGCCAGCAGTTCCAACCCACTCCAAGAGCAGTACTTC
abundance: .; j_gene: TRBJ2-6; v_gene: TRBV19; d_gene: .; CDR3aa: CASWRGSGANVLTF; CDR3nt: TGTGCCAGTTGGAGGGGGTCTGGGGCCAACGTCCTGACTTTC
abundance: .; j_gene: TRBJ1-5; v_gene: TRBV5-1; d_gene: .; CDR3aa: CASSRSGGHQPQHF; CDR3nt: TGCGCCAGCAGCAGGTCAGGAGGACATCAGCCCCAGCATTTT
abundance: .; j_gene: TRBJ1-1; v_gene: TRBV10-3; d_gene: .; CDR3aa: CAIRKDRESLSEAFF; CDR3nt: TGTGCCATCAGAAAGGACCGGGAGAGTCTCTCTGAAGCTTTCTTT
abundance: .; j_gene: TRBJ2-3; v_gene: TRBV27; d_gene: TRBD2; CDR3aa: CASSSTLAAFTDTQYF; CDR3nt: TGTGCCAGCAGTTCCACTCTAGCGGCGTTCACAGATACGCAGTATTTT
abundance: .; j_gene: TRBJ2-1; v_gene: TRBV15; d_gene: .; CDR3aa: CATSRDFLAREQFF; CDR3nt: TGTGCCACCAGCAGAGATTTCCTAGCCCGAGAGCAGTTCTTC
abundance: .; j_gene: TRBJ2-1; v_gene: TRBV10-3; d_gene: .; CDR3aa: CAISALGRGQFF; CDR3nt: TGTGCCATCAGTGCCCTCGGACGGGGGCAGTTCTTC
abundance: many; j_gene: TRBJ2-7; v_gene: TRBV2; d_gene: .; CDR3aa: CASSFQDYEQYF; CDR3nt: TGTGCCAGCAGTTTTCAGGACTACGAGCAGTACTTC
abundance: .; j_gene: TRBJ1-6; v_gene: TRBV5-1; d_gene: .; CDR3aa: CASSLEPGSYNSPLHF; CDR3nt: TGCGCCAGCAGCTTGGAACCTGGGTCCTATAATTCACCCCTCCACTTT
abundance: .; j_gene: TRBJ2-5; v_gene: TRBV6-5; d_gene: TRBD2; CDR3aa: CASNRLAGETQYF; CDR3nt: TGTGCCAGCAACAGACTAGCGGGAGAGACCCAGTACTTC
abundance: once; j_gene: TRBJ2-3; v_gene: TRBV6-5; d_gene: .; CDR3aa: CASSYRTADTDTQYF; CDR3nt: TGTGCCAGCAGTTACAGGACTGCCGACACAGATACGCAGTATTTT
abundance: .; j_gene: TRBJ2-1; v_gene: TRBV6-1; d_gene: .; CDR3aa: CASSEISTWGEQFF; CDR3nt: TGTGCCAGCAGTGAAATTTCTACGTGGGGCGAGCAGTTCTTC
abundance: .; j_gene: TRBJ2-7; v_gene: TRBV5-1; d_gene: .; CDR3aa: CASSLERAGGEQYF; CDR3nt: TGCGCCAGCAGCTTGGAAAGGGCAGGAGGCGAGCAGTACTTC
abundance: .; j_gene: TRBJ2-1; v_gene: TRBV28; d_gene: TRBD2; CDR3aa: CASQGHGTSAYNEQFF; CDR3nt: TGTGCCAGCCAAGGACACGGGACTAGCGCCTACAATGAGCAGTTCTTC
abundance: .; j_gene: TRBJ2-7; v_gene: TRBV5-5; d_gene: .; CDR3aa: CASSLIVTPRLMPEQYF; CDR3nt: TGTGCCAGCAGCTTGATCGTGACCCCGAGGCTTATGCCTGAGCAGTACTTC
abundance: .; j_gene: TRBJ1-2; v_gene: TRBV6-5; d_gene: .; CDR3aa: CASSLGHNYGYTF; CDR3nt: TGTGCCAGCAGCCTGGGACATAACTATGGCTACACCTTC
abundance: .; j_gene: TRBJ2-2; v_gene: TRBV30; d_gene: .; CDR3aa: CAWSGGRTGELFF; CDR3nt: TGTGCCTGGAGTGGGGGCAGAACCGGGGAGCTGTTTTTT
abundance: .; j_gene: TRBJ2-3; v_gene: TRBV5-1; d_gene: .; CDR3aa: CASRSGGTDTQYF; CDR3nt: TGCGCCAGCAGATCGGGAGGCACAGATACGCAGTATTTT
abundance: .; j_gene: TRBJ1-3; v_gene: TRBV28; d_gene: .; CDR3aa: CATRQISGNTIYF; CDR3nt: TGTGCCACCCGACAAATCTCTGGAAACACCATATATTTT
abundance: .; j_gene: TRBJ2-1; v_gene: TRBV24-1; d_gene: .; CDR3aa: CATGAPPYNEQFF; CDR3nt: TGTGCCACCGGGGCCCCCCCCTACAATGAGCAGTTCTTC
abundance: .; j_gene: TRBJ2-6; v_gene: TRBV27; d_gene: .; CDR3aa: CASSLQGANVLTF; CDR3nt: TGTGCCAGCAGTTTGCAGGGGGCCAACGTCCTGACTTTC
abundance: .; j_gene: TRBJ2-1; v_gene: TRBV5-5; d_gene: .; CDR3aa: CASSLEGQISGEQFF; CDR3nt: TGTGCCAGCAGCTTGGAAGGACAGATATCGGGTGAGCAGTTCTTC
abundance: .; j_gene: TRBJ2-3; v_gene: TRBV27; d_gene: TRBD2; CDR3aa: CASRLSGTSGSGDTQYF; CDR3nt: TGTGCCAGCAGATTATCGGGGACTAGCGGGAGCGGAGATACGCAGTATTTT
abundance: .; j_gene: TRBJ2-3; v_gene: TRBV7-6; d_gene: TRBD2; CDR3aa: CASSSRLAGKADTQYF; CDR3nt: TGTGCCAGCAGCTCGAGGCTAGCGGGGAAAGCCGATACGCAGTATTTT
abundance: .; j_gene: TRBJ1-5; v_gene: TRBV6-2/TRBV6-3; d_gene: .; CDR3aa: CASSYPGRARHNPQHF; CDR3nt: TGTGCCAGCAGTTACCCCGGGAGGGCCCGACATAACCCCCAGCATTTT
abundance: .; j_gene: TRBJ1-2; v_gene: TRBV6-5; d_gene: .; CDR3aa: CASSYSGGAGYGYTF; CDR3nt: TGTGCCAGCAGTTACTCTGGGGGCGCAGGATATGGCTACACCTTC
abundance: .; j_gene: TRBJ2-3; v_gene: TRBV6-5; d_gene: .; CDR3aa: CASRSQGSLTDTQYF; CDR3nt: TGTGCCAGCAGATCGCAGGGGTCCCTCACAGATACGCAGTATTTT
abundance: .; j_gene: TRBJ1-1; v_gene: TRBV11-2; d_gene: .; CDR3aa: CASSSRQARAEAFF; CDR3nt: TGTGCCAGCAGCTCAAGACAGGCTAGGGCTGAAGCTTTCTTT
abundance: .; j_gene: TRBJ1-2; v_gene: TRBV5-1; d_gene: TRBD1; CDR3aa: CASSLTGDPGNYGYTF; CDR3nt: TGCGCCAGCAGCTTGACAGGGGACCCTGGTAACTATGGCTACACCTTC
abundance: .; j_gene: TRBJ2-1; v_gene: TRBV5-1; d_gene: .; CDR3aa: CASRIGGVYGDEQFF; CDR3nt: TGCGCCAGCAGAATCGGAGGGGTCTATGGGGATGAGCAGTTCTTC
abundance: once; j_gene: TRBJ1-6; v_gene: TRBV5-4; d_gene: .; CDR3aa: CASSLVPAGANSPLHF; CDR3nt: TGTGCCAGCAGCTTGGTCCCCGCAGGGGCTAATTCACCCCTCCACTTT
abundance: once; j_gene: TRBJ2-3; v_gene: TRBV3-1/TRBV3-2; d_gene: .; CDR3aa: CASSQDTVSDTQYF; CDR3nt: TGTGCCAGCAGCCAAGATACCGTATCCGATACGCAGTATTTT
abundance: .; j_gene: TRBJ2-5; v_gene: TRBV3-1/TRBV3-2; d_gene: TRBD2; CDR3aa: CASSQDSGGGSPKYF; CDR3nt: TGTGCCAGCAGCCAAGATTCGGGAGGGGGTTCTCCAAAGTACTTC
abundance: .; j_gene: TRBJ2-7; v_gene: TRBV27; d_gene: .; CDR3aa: CASTKMGRDGSYEQYF; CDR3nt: TGTGCCAGCACCAAGATGGGACGGGACGGTTCCTACGAGCAGTACTTC
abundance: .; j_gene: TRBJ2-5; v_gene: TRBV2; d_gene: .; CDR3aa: CASGYQETQYF; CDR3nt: TGTGCCAGCGGGTACCAAGAGACCCAGTACTTC
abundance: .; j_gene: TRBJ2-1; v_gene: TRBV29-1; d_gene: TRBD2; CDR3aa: CSVGLADSYNEQFF; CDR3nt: TGCAGCGTTGGACTAGCGGACTCCTACAATGAGCAGTTCTTC
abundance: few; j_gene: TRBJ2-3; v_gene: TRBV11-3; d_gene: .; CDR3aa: CASSPYSPGTQYF; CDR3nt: TGTGCCAGCAGCCCCTATTCCCCGGGTACGCAGTATTTT
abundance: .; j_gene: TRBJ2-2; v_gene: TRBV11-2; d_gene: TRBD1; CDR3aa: CASSPGDRDAGELFF; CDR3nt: TGTGCCAGCAGCCCAGGGGACAGGGACGCCGGGGAGCTGTTTTTT
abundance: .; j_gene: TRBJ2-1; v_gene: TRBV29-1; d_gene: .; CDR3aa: CSGLGPREQFF; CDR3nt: TGCAGCGGCCTCGGACCCCGCGAGCAGTTCTTC
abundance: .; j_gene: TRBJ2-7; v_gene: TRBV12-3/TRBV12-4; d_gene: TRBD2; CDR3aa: CASRPTSGVEQYF; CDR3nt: TGTGCCAGCAGGCCGACTAGCGGGGTCGAGCAGTACTTC
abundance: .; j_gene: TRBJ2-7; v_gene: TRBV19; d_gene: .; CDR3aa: CASSSRDGAYEQYF; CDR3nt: TGTGCCAGTAGTAGCCGGGACGGAGCCTACGAGCAGTACTTC
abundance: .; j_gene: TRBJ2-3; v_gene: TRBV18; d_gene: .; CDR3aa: CASSPESRTDTQYF; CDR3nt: TGTGCCAGCTCACCCGAGTCTAGAACAGATACGCAGTATTTT
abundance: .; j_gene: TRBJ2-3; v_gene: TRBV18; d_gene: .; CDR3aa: CASSPNGITDTQYF; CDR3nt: TGTGCCAGCTCACCGAACGGAATCACAGATACGCAGTATTTT
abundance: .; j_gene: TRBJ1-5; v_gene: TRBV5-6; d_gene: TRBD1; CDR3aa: CASSRGQGSNQPQHF; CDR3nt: TGTGCCAGCAGCCGGGGACAGGGTAGCAATCAGCCCCAGCATTTT
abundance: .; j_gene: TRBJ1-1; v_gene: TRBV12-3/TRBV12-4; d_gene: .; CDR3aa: CASSYTGIAEAFF; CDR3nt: TGTGCCAGCAGCTATACAGGGATCGCTGAAGCTTTCTTT
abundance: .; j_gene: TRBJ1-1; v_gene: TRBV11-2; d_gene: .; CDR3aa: CASSLVRDPTEAFF; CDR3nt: TGTGCCAGCAGCTTAGTTCGGGATCCCACTGAAGCTTTCTTT
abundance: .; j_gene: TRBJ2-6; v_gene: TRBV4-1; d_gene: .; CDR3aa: CASSQEPVPSGANVLTF; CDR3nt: TGCGCCAGCAGCCAAGAACCCGTCCCCTCTGGGGCCAACGTCCTGACTTTC